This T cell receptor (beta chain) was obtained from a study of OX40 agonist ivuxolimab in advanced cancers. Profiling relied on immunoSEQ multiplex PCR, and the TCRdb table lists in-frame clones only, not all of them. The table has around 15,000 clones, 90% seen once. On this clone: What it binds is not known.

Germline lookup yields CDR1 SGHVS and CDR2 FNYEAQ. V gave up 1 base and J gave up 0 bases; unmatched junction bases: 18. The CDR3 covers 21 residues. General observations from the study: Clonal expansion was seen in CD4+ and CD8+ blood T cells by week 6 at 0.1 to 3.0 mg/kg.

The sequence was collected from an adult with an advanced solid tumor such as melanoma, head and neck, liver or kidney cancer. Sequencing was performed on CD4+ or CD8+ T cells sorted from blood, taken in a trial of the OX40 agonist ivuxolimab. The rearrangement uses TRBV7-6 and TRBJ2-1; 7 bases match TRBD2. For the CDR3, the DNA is TGTGCCAGCAGCTTAGTTAGAACGGGAGGCCCATTTGTTGGCTCCTACAATGAGCAGTTCTTC. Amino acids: CASSLVRTGGPFVGSYNEQFF. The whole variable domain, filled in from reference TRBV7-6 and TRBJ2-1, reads GAGVSQSPRYKVTKRGQDVALRCDPISGHVSLYWYRQALGQGPEFLTYFNYEAQQDKSGLPNDRFSAERPEGSISTLTIQRTEQRDSAMYRCASSLVRTGGPFVGSYNEQFFGPGTRLTVL.